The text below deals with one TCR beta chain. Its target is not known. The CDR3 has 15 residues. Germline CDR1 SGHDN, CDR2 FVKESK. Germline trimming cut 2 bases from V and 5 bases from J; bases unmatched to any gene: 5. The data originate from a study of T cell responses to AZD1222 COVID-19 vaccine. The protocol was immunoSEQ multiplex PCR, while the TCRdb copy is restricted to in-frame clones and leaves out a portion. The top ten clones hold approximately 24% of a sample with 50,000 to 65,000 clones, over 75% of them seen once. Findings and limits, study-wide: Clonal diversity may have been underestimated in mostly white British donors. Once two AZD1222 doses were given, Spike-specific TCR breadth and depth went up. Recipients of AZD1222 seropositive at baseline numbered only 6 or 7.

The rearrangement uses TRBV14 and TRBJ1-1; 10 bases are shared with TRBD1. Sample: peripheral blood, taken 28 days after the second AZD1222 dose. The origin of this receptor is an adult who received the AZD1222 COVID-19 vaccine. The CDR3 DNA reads TGTGCCAGCAGCCAAACACGGACAGGGGGTACTGAAGCTTTCTTT. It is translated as CASSQTRTGGTEAFF. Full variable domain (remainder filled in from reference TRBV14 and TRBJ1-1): EAGVTQFPSHSVIEKGQTVTLRCDPISGHDNLYWYRRVMGKEIKFLLHFVKESKQDESGMPNNRFLAERTGGTYSTLKVQPAELEDSGVYFCASSQTRTGGTEAFFGQGTRLTVV.